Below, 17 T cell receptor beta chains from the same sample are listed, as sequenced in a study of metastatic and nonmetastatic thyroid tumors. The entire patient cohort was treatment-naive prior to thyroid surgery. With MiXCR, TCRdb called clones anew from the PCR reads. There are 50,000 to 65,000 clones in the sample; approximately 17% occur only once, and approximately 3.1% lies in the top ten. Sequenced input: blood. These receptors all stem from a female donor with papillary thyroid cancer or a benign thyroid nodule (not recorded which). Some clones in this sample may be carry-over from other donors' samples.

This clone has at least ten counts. The CDR3 bases are TGTGCCAGCTCTCCCTCCGGGAACCAAGAGACCCAGTACTTC. Amino acid sequence: CASSPSGNQETQYF. The chain recombines TRBV18 with TRBJ2-5; D may be TRBD2 (5 bases). Germline lookup yields CDR1 KGHSH and CDR2 LQKENI. The V end lost 6 bases, the J end lost 0 bases, and 11 bases lay between the germline ends. The CDR3 runs 14 residues.

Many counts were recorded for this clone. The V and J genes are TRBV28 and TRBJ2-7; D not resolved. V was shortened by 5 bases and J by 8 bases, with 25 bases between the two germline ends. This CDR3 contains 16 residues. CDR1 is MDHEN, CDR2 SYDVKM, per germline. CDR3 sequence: CASSLPRTVHVLKQYF. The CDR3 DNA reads TGTGCCAGCAGTCTTCCCAGGACGGTCCACGTTCTGAAGCAGTACTTC.

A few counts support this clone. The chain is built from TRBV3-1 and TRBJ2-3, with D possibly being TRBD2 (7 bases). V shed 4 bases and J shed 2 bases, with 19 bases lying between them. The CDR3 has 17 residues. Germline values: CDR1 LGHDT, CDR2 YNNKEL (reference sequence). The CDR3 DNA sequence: TGTGCCAGCAGCCCACCCCGAGGGGGGGCTACCACAGATACGCAGTATTTT. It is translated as CASSPPRGGATTDTQYF.

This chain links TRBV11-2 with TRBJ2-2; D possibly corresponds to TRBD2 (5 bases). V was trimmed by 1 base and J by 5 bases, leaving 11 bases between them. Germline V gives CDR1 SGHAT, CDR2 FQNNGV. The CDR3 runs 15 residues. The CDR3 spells CASSLVLRRTGELFF. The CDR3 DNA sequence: TGTGCCAGCAGCTTAGTTCTAAGGAGGACCGGGGAGCTGTTTTTT.

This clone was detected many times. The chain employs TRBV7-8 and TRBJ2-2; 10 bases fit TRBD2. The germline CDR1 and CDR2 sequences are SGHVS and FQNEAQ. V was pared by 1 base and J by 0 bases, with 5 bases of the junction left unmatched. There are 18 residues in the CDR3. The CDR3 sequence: CASSLVLAGTTNTGELFF. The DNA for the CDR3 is TGTGCCAGCAGCTTAGTACTAGCGGGGACAACGAACACCGGGGAGCTGTTTTTT. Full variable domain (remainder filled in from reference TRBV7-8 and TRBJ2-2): GAGVSQSPRYKVAKRGQDVALRCDPISGHVSLFWYQQALGQGPEFLTYFQNEAQLDKSGLPSDRFFAERPEGSVSTLKIQRTQQEDSAVYLCASSLVLAGTTNTGELFFGEGSRLTVL.

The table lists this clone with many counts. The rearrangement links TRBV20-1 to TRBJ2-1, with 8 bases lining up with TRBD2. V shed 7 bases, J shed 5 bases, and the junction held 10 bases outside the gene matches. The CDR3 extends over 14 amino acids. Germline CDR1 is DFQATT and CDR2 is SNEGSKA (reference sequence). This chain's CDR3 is CSGGVGLADNEQFF. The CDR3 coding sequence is TGCAGTGGGGGGGTAGGACTAGCAGACAATGAGCAGTTCTTC.

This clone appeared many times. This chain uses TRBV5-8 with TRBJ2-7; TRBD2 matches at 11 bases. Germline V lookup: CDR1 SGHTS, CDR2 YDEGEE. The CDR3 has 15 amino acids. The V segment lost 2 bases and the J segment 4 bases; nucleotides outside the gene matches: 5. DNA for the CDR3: TGTGCCAGCAGCTTTGGGGCTAGCGGGAGGTACGAGCAGTACTTC. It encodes CASSFGASGRYEQYF.

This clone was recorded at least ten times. The CDR3, as DNA: TGTGCCAGCAGTTACACTGAAGCTTTCTTT. This gives the protein CASSYTEAFF. This chain connects TRBV2 to TRBJ1-1, with no clear D. CDR3 length: 10 amino acids. Trimming stripped 5 bases from V and 3 bases from J, with 1 base between. Per the germline V gene, CDR1 is SNHLY and CDR2 is FYNNEI.

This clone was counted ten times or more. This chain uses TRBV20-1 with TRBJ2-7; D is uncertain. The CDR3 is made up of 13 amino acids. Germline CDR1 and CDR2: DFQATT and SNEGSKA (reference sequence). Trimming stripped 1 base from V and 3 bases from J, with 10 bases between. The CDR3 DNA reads TGCAGTGCTAGAGTGCGTGACGTCTACGAGCAGTACTTC. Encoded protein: CSARVRDVYEQYF.

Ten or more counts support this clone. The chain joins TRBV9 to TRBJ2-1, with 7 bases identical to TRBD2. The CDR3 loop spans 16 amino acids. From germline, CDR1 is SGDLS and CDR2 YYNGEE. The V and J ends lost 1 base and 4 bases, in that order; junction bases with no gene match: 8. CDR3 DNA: TGTGCCAGCAGCGTATTGGAGGGAGGGCGATACAATGAGCAGTTCTTC. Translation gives CASSVLEGGRYNEQFF.

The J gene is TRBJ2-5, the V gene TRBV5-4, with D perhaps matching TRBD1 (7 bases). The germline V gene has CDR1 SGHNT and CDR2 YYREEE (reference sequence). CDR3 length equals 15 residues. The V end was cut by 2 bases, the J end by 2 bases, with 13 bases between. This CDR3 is CASSLRQGGQETQYF. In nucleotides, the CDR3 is TGTGCCAGCAGCTTACGACAGGGAGGACAAGAGACCCAGTACTTC.

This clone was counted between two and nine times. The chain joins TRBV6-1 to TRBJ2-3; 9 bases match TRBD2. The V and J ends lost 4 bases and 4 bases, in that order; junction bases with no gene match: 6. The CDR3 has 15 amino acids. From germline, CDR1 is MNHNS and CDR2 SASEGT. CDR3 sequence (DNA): TGTGCCAGCAGTGGGGGTAGCGGGGGTGCAGATACGCAGTATTTT. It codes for CASSGGSGGADTQYF.

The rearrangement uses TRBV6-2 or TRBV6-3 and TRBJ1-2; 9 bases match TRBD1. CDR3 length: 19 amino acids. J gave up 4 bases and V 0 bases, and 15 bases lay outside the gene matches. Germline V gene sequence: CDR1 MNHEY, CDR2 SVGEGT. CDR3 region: CASSYSSRVGQGASYGYTF. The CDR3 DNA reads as TGTGCCAGCAGTTACTCGAGCCGCGTGGGACAGGGAGCGAGCTATGGCTACACCTTC.

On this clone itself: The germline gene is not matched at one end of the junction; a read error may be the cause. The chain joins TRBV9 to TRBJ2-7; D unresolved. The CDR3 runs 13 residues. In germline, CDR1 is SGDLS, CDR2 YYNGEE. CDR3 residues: CDSSVEPSYEQYF. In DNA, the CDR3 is TGTGACAGCAGCGTAGAGCCCTCCTACGAGCAGTACTTC.

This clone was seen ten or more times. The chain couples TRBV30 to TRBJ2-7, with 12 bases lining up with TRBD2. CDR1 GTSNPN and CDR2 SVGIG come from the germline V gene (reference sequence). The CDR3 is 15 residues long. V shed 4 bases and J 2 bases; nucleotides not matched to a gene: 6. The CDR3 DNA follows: TGTGCCTGGACCATATCTAGCGGGAGGGCCTACGAGCAGTACTTC. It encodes CAWTISSGRAYEQYF.

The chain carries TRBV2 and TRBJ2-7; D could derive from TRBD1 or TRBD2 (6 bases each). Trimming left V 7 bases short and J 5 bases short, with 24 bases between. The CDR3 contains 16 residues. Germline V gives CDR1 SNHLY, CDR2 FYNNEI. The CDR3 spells CASIARARGVIHEQYF. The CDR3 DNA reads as TGTGCCAGCATTGCGAGGGCAAGGGGGGTAATCCACGAGCAGTACTTC.

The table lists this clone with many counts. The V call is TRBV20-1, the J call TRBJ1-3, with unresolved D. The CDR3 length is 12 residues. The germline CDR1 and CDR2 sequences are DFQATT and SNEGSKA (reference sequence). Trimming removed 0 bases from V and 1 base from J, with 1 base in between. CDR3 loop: CSARESGNTIYF. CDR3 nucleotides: TGCAGTGCTAGAGAGTCTGGAAACACCATATATTTT.